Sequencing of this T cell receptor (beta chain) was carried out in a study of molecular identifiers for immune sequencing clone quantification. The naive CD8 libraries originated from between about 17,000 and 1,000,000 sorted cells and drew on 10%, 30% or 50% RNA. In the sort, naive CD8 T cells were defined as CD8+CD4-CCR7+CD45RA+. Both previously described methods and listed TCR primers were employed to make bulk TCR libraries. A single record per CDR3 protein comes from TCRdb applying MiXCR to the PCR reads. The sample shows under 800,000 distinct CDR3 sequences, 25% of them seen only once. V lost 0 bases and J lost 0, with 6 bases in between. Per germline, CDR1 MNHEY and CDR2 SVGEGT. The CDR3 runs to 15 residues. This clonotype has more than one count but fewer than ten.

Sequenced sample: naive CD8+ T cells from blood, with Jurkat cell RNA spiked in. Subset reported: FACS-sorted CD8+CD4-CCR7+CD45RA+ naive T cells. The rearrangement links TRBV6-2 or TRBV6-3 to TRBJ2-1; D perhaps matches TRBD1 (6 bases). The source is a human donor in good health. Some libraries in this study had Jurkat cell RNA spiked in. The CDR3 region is CASSYSGASYNEQFF. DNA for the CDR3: TGTGCCAGCAGTTACTCGGGGGCCTCCTACAATGAGCAGTTCTTC.